A single sample is the source of the 27 T cell receptor beta chains below, sequenced in a study of identical twins. MiXCR was run by TCRdb on the 5' RACE reads, yielding one entry per CDR3 protein. The repertoire holds 200,000 or so distinct CDR3 sequences, approximately 16% seen once, with 35% to 50% in the top ten. This sample also appeared in a second study, on T cells expressing NK-cell markers.

Sequences were obtained from CD8+ T cells sorted from blood. These receptors were obtained from a woman aged 18-29 years in good health.

This clonotype has only a few counts. The chain links TRBV4-3 to TRBJ2-3, with 8 bases aligning to TRBD2. Germline assignment: CDR1 LGHNA and CDR2 YSLEER. The V segment lost 0 bases and the J segment 5 bases; nucleotides outside the gene matches: 10. The CDR3 loop spans 17 amino acids. As DNA, the CDR3 is TGCGCCAGCAGCCAAGAGCGGGAGCGGGAGATAGGAGATACGCAGTATTTT. This sequence encodes CASSQEREREIGDTQYF.

This rearrangement joins TRBV9 to TRBJ2-1, with 14 bases lining up with TRBD2. The CDR3 is made up of 15 amino acids. In germline, CDR1 is SGDLS, CDR2 YYNGEE. The J segment lost 7 bases and the V segment lost 2 bases, leaving 2 bases of the junction unmatched. The CDR3 loop is CASSVGTSGGNEQFF. As DNA, the CDR3 is TGTGCCAGCAGCGTCGGGACTAGCGGGGGAAATGAGCAGTTCTTC. Filled out from reference TRBV9 and TRBJ2-1, the complete variable domain reads DSGVTQTPKHLITATGQRVTLRCSPRSGDLSVYWYQQSLDQGLQFLIQYYNGEERAKGNILERFSAQQFPDLHSELNLSSLELGDSALYFCASSVGTSGGNEQFFGPGTRLTVL.

The chain has TRBV3-1 and TRBJ2-2; 9 nucleotides line up with TRBD1. Germline lookup yields CDR1 LGHDT and CDR2 YNNKEL (reference sequence). V lost 8 bases to trimming and J lost 3 bases; unmatched junction nucleotides: 7. The CDR3 runs to 15 residues. CDR3 coding DNA: TGTGCCAGCGGCGGACAGGGGTTCTACACCGGGGAGCTGTTTTTT. Amino acids: CASGGQGFYTGELFF.

This clonotype was seen only a few times. The genes are TRBV20-1 and TRBJ1-2, with unresolved D. Per the germline V gene, CDR1 is DFQATT and CDR2 is SNEGSKA (reference sequence). CDR3 size: 16 residues. Trimming pared 3 bases from V and 6 bases from J, leaving 23 bases between. In DNA form, the CDR3 reads TGCAGTGCTAGTAGCCGTGCGGGCCTCCAAGAAGATGGCTACACCTTC. Protein: CSASSRAGLQEDGYTF.

The table lists this clonotype with a few counts. The chain couples TRBV5-1 to TRBJ2-5; possible D gene TRBD1, 6 bases. Germline V lookup: CDR1 SGHRS, CDR2 YFSETQ. The CDR3 is made up of 15 amino acids. Trimming stripped 1 base from V and 6 bases from J, with 16 bases between. The CDR3 loop reads CASSLRKNRDQTQYF. The CDR3 DNA reads TGCGCCAGCAGCTTGCGAAAGAACAGGGACCAGACCCAGTACTTC.

This clonotype was observed a few times. The chain recombines TRBV27 with TRBJ1-2; D is ambiguous. Trimming removed 5 bases from V and 8 bases from J, with 9 bases in between. This CDR3 comprises 11 residues. Looked up from germline, CDR1 is MNHEY and CDR2 is SMNVEV (reference sequence). DNA of the CDR3: TGTGCCAGCAGTAAGGGTGAGGGCTACACCTTC. Translated: CASSKGEGYTF.

This clonotype was recorded a few times. One end of the junction does not line up with germline, which may come from a read error. V and J are TRBV7-7 and TRBJ2-2; D unclear. The CDR3 is made up of 12 amino acids. Germline lookup yields CDR1 SSHAT and CDR2 FNYEAQ (reference sequence). CDR3 protein: CASSSTGGELFF. The CDR3, as DNA: TGTGCTAGCAGCTCAACCGGGGGGGAGCTGTTTTTT.

This sequence joins TRBV2 and TRBJ2-1; weak D call: TRBD1 (5 bases). The germline V gene has CDR1 SNHLY and CDR2 FYNNEI. The CDR3 consists of 14 residues. The V end lost 0 bases, the J end lost 3 bases, and 6 bases lay between the germline ends. CDR3 bases: TGTGCCAGCAGTGAAGCAGGGGTCTACAATGAGCAGTTCTTC. This encodes CASSEAGVYNEQFF.

The chain carries TRBV5-6 and TRBJ2-1, with TRBD1 matching over 7 bases. Germline V lookup: CDR1 SGHDT, CDR2 YYEEEE. There are 15 residues in the CDR3. The V segment lost 2 bases and the J segment 7 bases; nucleotides outside the gene matches: 9. The CDR3 coding sequence is TGTGCCAGCAGCTTCGGGACAGCCCCTGGTAATGAGCAGTTCTTC. This translates into CASSFGTAPGNEQFF.

The chain uses TRBV7-2 and TRBJ2-1; 8 nucleotides match TRBD1. Unmatched junction bases numbered 7, after V lost 5 bases and J lost 7 bases. This CDR3 is 14 amino acids long. Germline lookup yields CDR1 SGHTA and CDR2 FQGNSA. The CDR3 spells CASSAGQGVNEQFF. The CDR3 coding sequence is TGTGCCAGCAGCGCCGGACAGGGTGTGAATGAGCAGTTCTTC.

This clonotype was recorded a few times. V is TRBV7-6 and J is TRBJ2-1, with 9 bases lining up with TRBD2. V gave up 4 bases and J gave up 3 bases; unmatched junction bases: 4. CDR1 and CDR2 from the germline V gene are SGHVS and FNYEAQ. This CDR3 is built from 15 residues. Written as DNA, the CDR3 is TGTGCCAGCAGCTCAGATAGCGGGGGCTACAATGAGCAGTTCTTC. This codes for CASSSDSGGYNEQFF.

This chain uses TRBV27 with TRBJ2-1; 13 bases align to TRBD2. Germline V gene sequence: CDR1 MNHEY, CDR2 SMNVEV (reference sequence). J was trimmed by 0 bases and V by 7 bases; bases with no gene match: 6. The CDR3 length is 17 residues. CDR3 sequence reads: CASNGLAGASSYNEQFF. Written as DNA, the CDR3 is TGTGCCAGCAACGGACTAGCGGGAGCCAGCTCCTACAATGAGCAGTTCTTC.

This clonotype was detected ten times or more. The rearrangement links TRBV12-3 or TRBV12-4 to TRBJ1-5; 7 nucleotides agree with TRBD1. J was trimmed by 3 bases and V by 5 bases; bases with no gene match: 4. The CDR3 has 14 amino acids. Written as DNA, the CDR3 is TGTGCCAGCAGTCCGACAGGGCTCAATCAGCCCCAGCATTTT. This gives the protein CASSPTGLNQPQHF.

This clonotype was found a few times. This sequence joins TRBV11-3 and TRBJ2-6; TRBD2 might be the D (6 bases). V lost 4 bases, J lost 2 bases, and 12 bases lay in between. This CDR3 is 16 amino acids long. Germline CDR1 is SGHNT and CDR2 is YENEEA. CDR3 nucleotide sequence: TGTGCCAGCAGCTCCAGTCCGGGAGCTGGGGCCAACGTCCTGACTTTC. Encoded protein: CASSSSPGAGANVLTF.

This clonotype appeared a few times. The chain combines TRBV5-1 with TRBJ2-1; a weak D match, TRBD1 (6 bases). In germline, CDR1 is SGHRS, CDR2 YFSETQ. The CDR3 sequence is 17 residues long. The germline V and J ends were trimmed by 3 bases and 0 bases, with 16 bases remaining between them. The CDR3 DNA reads as TGCGCCAGCAGCTCGCACAGGGACCTTAGCTCCTACAATGAGCAGTTCTTC. This codes for CASSSHRDLSSYNEQFF.

This clonotype was seen a handful of times. The chain has TRBV9 and TRBJ2-2; 15 nucleotides align to TRBD2. Per germline, CDR1 SGDLS and CDR2 YYNGEE. CDR3 size: 18 residues. V lost 3 bases, J lost 0 bases, and 3 bases stayed unmatched. This CDR3 reads CASSGGTSGRTNTGELFF. The CDR3 bases are TGTGCCAGCAGCGGTGGGACTAGCGGGAGGACGAACACCGGGGAGCTGTTTTTT.

V gene TRBV6-2 or TRBV6-3 combines with J gene TRBJ2-1; TRBD2 aligns across 8 bases. The CDR3 has 17 residues. From germline, CDR1 is MNHEY and CDR2 SVGEGT. V gave up 4 bases and J gave up 0 bases; unmatched junction bases: 8. The CDR3 sequence is CASSSVERGSSYNEQFF. In nucleotides, the CDR3 is TGTGCCAGCAGTTCCGTTGAGCGGGGGTCCTCCTACAATGAGCAGTTCTTC.

This clonotype has more than one count but fewer than ten. This chain joins TRBV6-2 or TRBV6-3 and TRBJ2-7, with TRBD2 identical over 10 bases. Germline CDR1 MNHEY, CDR2 SVGEGT. CDR3 length: 14 amino acids. Trimming at V came to 6 bases and at J to 3 bases, leaving 5 bases not matched to a gene. The DNA for the CDR3 is TGTGCCAGCAGGAGACTAGCGGGCTTCTACGAGCAGTACTTC. Translated, it gives CASRRLAGFYEQYF.

This chain links TRBV29-1 with TRBJ2-1, with D maybe TRBD2 (7 bases). Germline-derived CDR1 and CDR2 are SQVTM and ANQGSEA. This CDR3 has 14 residues. The V gene lost 4 bases and the J gene lost 8 bases, with 18 bases spanning the gap. DNA of the CDR3: TGCAGCGTTGGACAAATGGGGGGGGGCGATGAGCAGTTCTTC. Protein: CSVGQMGGGDEQFF.

This clonotype was recorded a few times. The CDR3 region has the DNA TGTGCCAGCAGTTTCCCGGGCCCGGGGACCGTGGAGACCCAGTACTTC. Amino acid sequence: CASSFPGPGTVETQYF. The chain links TRBV2 to TRBJ2-5, with D possibly being TRBD1 or TRBD2 (5 bases each). The CDR3 is 16 residues long. The germline V and J ends were trimmed by 5 bases and 5 bases, with 21 bases remaining between them. Germline V gene lookup returns CDR1 SNHLY and CDR2 FYNNEI. Complete variable domain (other parts from reference TRBV2 and TRBJ2-5): EPEVTQTPSHQVTQMGQEVILRCVPISNHLYFYWYRQILGQKVEFLVSFYNNEISEKSEIFDDQFSVERPDGSNFTLKIRSTKLEDSAMYFCASSFPGPGTVETQYFGPGTRLLVL.

The CDR3 reads CAIKWGNEQFF. The CDR3 nucleotides are TGTGCCATCAAATGGGGGAATGAGCAGTTCTTC. J is TRBJ2-1 and V is TRBV10-3; the D call may be TRBD1 or TRBD2 (5 bases each). This CDR3 comprises 11 residues. In germline, CDR1 is ENHRY, CDR2 SYGVKD. The ends were cut back, 7 bases at V and 7 bases at J, with 8 bases in the middle.

CDR3 residues: CASSSDAGGPLETQYF. The CDR3 nucleotides read TGTGCCAGCAGCTCAGATGCGGGGGGACCCCTAGAGACCCAGTACTTC. The chain combines TRBV7-2 with TRBJ2-5; TRBD2 matches at 8 bases. The junction had 11 bases not matched to a gene; V was cut back by 4 bases and J by 4 bases. The CDR3 has 16 residues. The V gene's germline CDR1 is SGHTA and CDR2 FQGNSA.

The chain carries TRBV7-9 and TRBJ2-5; D unclear. Germline-derived CDR1 and CDR2 are SEHNR and FQNEAQ (reference sequence). The CDR3 contains 11 residues. V lost 8 bases and J lost 5, with 9 bases in between. This CDR3 is CASHVVETQYF. DNA of the CDR3: TGTGCCAGCCATGTTGTGGAGACCCAGTACTTC. Filled out from reference TRBV7-9 and TRBJ2-5, the complete variable domain reads DTGVSQNPRHKITKRGQNVTFRCDPISEHNRLYWYRQTLGQGPEFLTYFQNEAQLEKSRLLSDRFSAERPKGSFSTLEIQRTEQGDSAMYLCASHVVETQYFGPGTRLLVL.

The chain recombines TRBV6-6 with TRBJ1-2; D call uncertain. The V gene's germline CDR1 is MNHNY and CDR2 SVGAGI (reference sequence). With 11 bases removed from V and 5 bases from J, the gap between germline ends came to 15 bases. This CDR3 has 12 residues. The CDR3 DNA reads as TGTGCCGCCTCGGAGGGAAATTATGGCTACACCTTC. This encodes CAASEGNYGYTF.

The V call is TRBV30, the J call TRBJ1-1; D is ambiguous. Trimming shortened V by 0 bases and J by 3 bases, and 8 bases separated the two germline ends. The germline gives CDR1 GTSNPN, CDR2 SVGIG (reference sequence). The CDR3 sequence is 13 residues long. The chain's CDR3 is CAWSVGSYTEAFF. The CDR3 DNA reads TGTGCCTGGAGTGTTGGCAGTTACACTGAAGCTTTCTTT. The complete variable domain, with remaining parts taken from reference TRBV30 and TRBJ1-1, reads SQTIHQWPATLVQPVGSPLSLECTVEGTSNPNLYWYRQAAGRGLQLLFYSVGIGQISSEVPQNLSASRPQDRQFILSSKKLLLSDSGFYLCAWSVGSYTEAFFGQGTRLTVV.

Worth noting for this clonotype: A junction end diverges from the germline sequence, so it may reflect a read error. The gene calls are TRBV6-1 and TRBJ2-1, with 7 bases fitting TRBD2. CDR1 is MNHNS, CDR2 SASEGT, per germline. This CDR3 contains 14 residues. The CDR3 DNA follows: TGTGCCAGCAGTGGACTAGCAGCTTACAATGGGCAGTTCTTC. Translated, it gives CASSGLAAYNGQFF.

The rearrangement links TRBV5-1 to TRBJ2-5, with D possibly TRBD1 on 5 matching bases. This CDR3 spans 16 amino acids. Deletions cut 0 bases from V and 3 bases from J, with 15 bases between. The germline gives CDR1 SGHRS, CDR2 YFSETQ. The chain's CDR3 is CASSLDWQGEEETQYF. CDR3 nucleotides: TGCGCCAGCAGCTTGGATTGGCAGGGTGAGGAAGAGACCCAGTACTTC.